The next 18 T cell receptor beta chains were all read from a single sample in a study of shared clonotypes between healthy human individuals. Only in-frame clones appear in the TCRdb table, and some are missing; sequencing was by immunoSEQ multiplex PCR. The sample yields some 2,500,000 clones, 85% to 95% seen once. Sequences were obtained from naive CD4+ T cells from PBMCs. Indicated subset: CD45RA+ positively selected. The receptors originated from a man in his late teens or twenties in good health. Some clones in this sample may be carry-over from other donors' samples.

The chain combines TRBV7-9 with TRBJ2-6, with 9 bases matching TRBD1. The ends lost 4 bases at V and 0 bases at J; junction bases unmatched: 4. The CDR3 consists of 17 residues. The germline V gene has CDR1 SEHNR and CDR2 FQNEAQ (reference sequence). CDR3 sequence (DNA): TGTGCCAGCAGCTCTCCGACAGGGGGCTCTGGGGCCAACGTCCTGACTTTC. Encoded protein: CASSSPTGGSGANVLTF.

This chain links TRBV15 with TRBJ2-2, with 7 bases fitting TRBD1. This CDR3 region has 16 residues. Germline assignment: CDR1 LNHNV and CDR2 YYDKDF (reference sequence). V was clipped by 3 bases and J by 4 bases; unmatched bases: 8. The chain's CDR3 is CATSRATGLATGELFF. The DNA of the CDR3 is TGTGCCACCAGCAGGGCGACAGGGCTTGCCACCGGGGAGCTGTTTTTT.

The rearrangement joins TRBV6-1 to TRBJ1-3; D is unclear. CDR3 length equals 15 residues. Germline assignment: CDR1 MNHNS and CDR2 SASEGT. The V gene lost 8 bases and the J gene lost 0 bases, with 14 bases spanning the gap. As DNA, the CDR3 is TGTGCCAGCTGCCTACACGCCGACTCTGGAAACACCATATATTTT. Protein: CASCLHADSGNTIYF.

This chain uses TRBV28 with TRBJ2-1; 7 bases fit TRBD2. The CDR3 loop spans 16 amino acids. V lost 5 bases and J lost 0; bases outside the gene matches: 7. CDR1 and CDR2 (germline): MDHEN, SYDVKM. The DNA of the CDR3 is TGTGCCAGCAGTACCCTAGCGGCTAGCTCCTACAATGAGCAGTTCTTC. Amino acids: CASSTLAASSYNEQFF.

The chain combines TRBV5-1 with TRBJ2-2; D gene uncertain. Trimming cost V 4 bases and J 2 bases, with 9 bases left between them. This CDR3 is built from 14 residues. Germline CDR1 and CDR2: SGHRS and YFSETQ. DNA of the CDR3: TGCGCCAGCAGCGTCAGTGGAAACACCGGGGAGCTGTTTTTT. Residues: CASSVSGNTGELFF.

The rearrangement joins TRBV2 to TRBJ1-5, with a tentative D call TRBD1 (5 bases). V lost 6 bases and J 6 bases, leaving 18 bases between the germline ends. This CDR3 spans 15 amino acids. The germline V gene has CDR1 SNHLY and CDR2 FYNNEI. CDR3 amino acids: CASRLTKTGGQPQHF. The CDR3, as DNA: TGTGCCAGCAGGTTAACCAAAACGGGGGGTCAGCCCCAGCATTTT.

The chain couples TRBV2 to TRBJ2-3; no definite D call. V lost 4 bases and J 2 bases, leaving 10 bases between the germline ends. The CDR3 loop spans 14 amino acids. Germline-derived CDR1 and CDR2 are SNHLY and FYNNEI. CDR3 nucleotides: TGTGCCAGCAGTGTGGGAAGTGCCACAGATACGCAGTATTTT. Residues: CASSVGSATDTQYF.

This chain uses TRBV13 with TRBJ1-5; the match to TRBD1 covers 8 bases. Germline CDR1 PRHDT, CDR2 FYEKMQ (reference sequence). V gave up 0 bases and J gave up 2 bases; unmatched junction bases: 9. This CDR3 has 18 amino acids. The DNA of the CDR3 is TGTGCCAGCAGCTTAGGGCCTGGACAGGGATTAGGCAATCAGCCCCAGCATTTT. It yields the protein CASSLGPGQGLGNQPQHF.

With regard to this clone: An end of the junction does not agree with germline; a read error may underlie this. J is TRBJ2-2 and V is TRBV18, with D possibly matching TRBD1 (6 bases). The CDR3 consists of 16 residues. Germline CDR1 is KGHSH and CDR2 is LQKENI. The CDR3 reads CASSAPQGLNTGELFF. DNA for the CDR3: TGTGCCAGCTCAGCACCACAGGGTCTTAACACCGGGGAGCTGTTTTTT.

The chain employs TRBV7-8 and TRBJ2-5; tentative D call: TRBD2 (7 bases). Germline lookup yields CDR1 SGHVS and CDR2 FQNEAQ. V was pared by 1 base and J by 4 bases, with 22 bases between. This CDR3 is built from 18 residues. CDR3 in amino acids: CASSLGGLAGEGGETQYF. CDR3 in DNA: TGTGCCAGCAGCTTAGGAGGATTGGCGGGAGAAGGGGGAGAGACCCAGTACTTC.

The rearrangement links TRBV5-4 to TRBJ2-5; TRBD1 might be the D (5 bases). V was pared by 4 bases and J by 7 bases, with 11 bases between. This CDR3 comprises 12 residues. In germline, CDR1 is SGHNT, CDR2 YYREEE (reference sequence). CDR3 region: CASSVDTGTQYF. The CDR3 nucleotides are TGTGCCAGCAGCGTGGACACGGGGACCCAGTACTTC.

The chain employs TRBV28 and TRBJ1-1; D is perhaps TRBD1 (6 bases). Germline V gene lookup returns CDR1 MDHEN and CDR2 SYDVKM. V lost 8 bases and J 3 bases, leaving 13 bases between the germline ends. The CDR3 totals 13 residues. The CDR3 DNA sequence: TGTGCCAGCTTCCGGGACACCTACACTGAAGCTTTCTTT. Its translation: CASFRDTYTEAFF.

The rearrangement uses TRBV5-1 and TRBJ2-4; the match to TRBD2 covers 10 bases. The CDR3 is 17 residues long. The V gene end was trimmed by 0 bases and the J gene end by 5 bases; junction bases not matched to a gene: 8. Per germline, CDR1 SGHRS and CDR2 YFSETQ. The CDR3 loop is CASSLARQREGQNIQYF. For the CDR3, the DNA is TGCGCCAGCAGCTTGGCTCGTCAGCGGGAGGGCCAAAACATTCAGTACTTC. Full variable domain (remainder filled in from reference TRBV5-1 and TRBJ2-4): KAGVTQTPRYLIKTRGQQVTLSCSPISGHRSVSWYQQTPGQGLQFLFEYFSETQRNKGNFPGRFSGRQFSNSRSEMNVSTLELGDSALYLCASSLARQREGQNIQYFGAGTRLSVL.

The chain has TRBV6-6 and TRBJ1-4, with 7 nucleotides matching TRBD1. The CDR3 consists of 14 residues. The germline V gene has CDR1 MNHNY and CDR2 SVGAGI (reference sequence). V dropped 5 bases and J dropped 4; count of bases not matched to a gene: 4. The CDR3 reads CASSKTGFNEKLFF. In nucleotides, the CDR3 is TGTGCCAGCAGTAAGACAGGGTTTAATGAAAAACTGTTTTTT.

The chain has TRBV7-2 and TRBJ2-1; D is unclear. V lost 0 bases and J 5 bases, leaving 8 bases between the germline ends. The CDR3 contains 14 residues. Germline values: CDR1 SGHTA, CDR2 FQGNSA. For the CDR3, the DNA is TGTGCCAGCAGCTTAGCTCTCAGCCACAATGAGCAGTTCTTC. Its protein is CASSLALSHNEQFF.

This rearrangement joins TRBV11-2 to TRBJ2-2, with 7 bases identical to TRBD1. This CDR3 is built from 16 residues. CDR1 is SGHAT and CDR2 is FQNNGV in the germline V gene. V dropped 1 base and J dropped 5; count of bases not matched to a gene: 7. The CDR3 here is CASSLVQGSGTGELFF. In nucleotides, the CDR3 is TGTGCCAGCAGCTTAGTACAGGGGAGTGGTACCGGGGAGCTGTTTTTT. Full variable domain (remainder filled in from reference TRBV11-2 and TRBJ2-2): EAGVAQSPRYKIIEKRQSVAFWCNPISGHATLYWYQQILGQGPKLLIQFQNNGVVDDSQLPKDRFSAERLKGVDSTLKIQPAKLEDSAVYLCASSLVQGSGTGELFFGEGSRLTVL.

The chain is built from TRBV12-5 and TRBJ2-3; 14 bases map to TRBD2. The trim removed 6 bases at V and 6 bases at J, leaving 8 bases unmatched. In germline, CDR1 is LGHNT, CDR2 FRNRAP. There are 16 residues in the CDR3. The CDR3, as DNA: TGTGCTAGTGGCTCGGGACTAGCGGGAGTCGGGGATACGCAGTATTTT. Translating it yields CASGSGLAGVGDTQYF.

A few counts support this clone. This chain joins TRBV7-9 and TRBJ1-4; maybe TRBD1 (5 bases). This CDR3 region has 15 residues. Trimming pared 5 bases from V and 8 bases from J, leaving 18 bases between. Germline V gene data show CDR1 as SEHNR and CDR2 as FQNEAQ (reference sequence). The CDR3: CASSPHVRVGEKLFF. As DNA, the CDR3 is TGTGCCAGCAGCCCCCATGTCAGGGTTGGGGAAAAACTGTTTTTT.